This T cell receptor (beta chain) is drawn from a study of cytomegalovirus exposure and HLA in healthy donors. Vbeta (60) and Jbeta (13) primers were used in the PCR. Assay: immunoSEQ multiplex PCR; the TCRdb copy retains only in-frame clones and omits some. The sample records 110,000 to 150,000 clones, more than 60% being singletons. The CDR3 length is 16 residues. CDR1 LNHNV and CDR2 YYDKDF come from the germline V gene (reference sequence). V was cut by 1 base and J by 6 bases, with 16 bases left in between. This receptor was identified in a female donor in good health and CMV-seronegative. The source material was PBMCs. The V call is TRBV15, the J call TRBJ2-1, with a weak D call TRBD1 (6 bases). The CDR3 bases are TGTGCCACCAGCAGAGGGGCAGGGGCGGGCGGCAATGAGCAGTTCTTC. It specifies CATSRGAGAGGNEQFF.